This T cell receptor beta chain appears in the sequencing data of a study of blood T cell repertoires in COVID-19. Study details: COVID-19 samples collected from the United States, Italy and Spain covered acute and convalescent phases. The cDNA or gDNA used as material had been derived from T cells, B-cell-depleted T cells, or PBMCs.

Under the authors' procedure: Amplification of reference gene primers provided the estimated nucleated cell counts. Here immunoSEQ multiplex PCR was the method, and the copy in TCRdb shows in-frame clones only, minus some. V and J calls and clone size are those listed in that table; D and trimming were worked out from the DNA. The table lists under 150,000 clones, around 87% of them singletons, with 2% to 3% in the top ten. Trimming shortened V by 3 bases and J by 11 bases, and 19 bases separated the two germline ends. This CDR3 spans 14 amino acids. Germline CDR1 and CDR2: LGHNA and YNFKEQ. Input material: peripheral blood. The genes are TRBV4-2 and TRBJ1-1; TRBD1 might be the D (5 bases). The receptor was isolated from a man between 45 and 60 years old with active COVID-19. CDR3 residues: CASSQGGTTQRAFF. CDR3 DNA: TGTGCCAGCAGCCAGGGGGGGACGACGCAGAGGGCTTTCTTT.